These T cell receptor beta chains were read from a single sample in a study of T cells after yellow fever vaccination. TCRdb redid the calling of the 5' RACE reads with MiXCR, one entry per CDR3 protein. The sample has more than 450,000 distinct CDR3 sequences; about a fifth are singletons. This specimen was PBMCs, taken approximately 22 days after the first yellow fever vaccination. The receptor source for this set is a man aged 18 to 29 who received the YFV17D yellow fever vaccine. Both conserved end residues are part of each CDR3. The order of the fields is D gene, V gene, J gene, clone size, CDR3 protein, CDR3 DNA. A D gene is named only where the DNA matches it firmly. Rows give clone size only sometimes, using once, few, many, or a class for an expanded clone.

>-|TRBV20-1|TRBJ2-2|-
CSGRGAHTGELFF
TGCAGTGGTCGGGGGGCGCACACCGGGGAGCTGTTTTTT
>-|TRBV6-2/TRBV6-3|TRBJ2-3|-
CASRSEGHTQYF
TGTGCCAGCAGGTCAGAGGGTCATACGCAGTATTTT
>TRBD1|TRBV20-1|TRBJ2-5|-
CSVKGQGWEETQYF
TGCAGTGTCAAGGGACAGGGGTGGGAAGAGACCCAGTACTTC
>-|TRBV5-1|TRBJ2-7|few
CASSLGRSSSYEQYF
TGCGCCAGCAGCTTGGGACGTTCTAGCTCCTACGAGCAGTACTTC
>-|TRBV7-2|TRBJ1-1|-
CASSLHIGGAFF
TGTGCCAGCAGCTTACATATAGGTGGTGCTTTCTTT
>-|TRBV25-1|TRBJ2-1|-
CASSDLGGSYNEQFF
TGTGCCAGCAGTGACTTGGGGGGCAGCTACAATGAGCAGTTCTTC
>-|TRBV10-2|TRBJ1-2|-
CASSEFTSGYTF
TGCGCCAGCAGTGAGTTTACATCCGGCTACACCTTC
>-|TRBV6-2/TRBV6-3|TRBJ1-1|-
CASSALGGQGNTEAFF
TGTGCCAGCAGTGCCCTGGGGGGCCAGGGGAACACTGAAGCTTTCTTT
>TRBD2|TRBV7-3|TRBJ2-2|-
CASSPGTSLTAGELFF
TGTGCCAGCAGCCCAGGGACTAGCCTTACGGCCGGGGAGCTGTTTTTT
>-|TRBV5-1|TRBJ2-7|-
CASSHDTPPPYEQYF
TGCGCCAGCAGCCACGACACCCCGCCCCCCTACGAGCAGTACTTC
>TRBD1|TRBV5-1|TRBJ1-4|-
CASSKGTATNEKLFF
TGCGCCAGCAGCAAAGGGACAGCAACTAATGAAAAACTGTTTTTT
>-|TRBV6-5|TRBJ2-1|many
CASSLDRYNEQFF
TGTGCCAGCAGCTTGGACAGATACAATGAGCAGTTCTTC
>TRBD1|TRBV5-4|TRBJ2-5|-
CASSPRQGEETQYF
TGTGCCAGCAGCCCGCGACAGGGGGAAGAGACCCAGTACTTC
>-|TRBV5-4|TRBJ1-1|few
CASSSPTSGGTEAFF
TGTGCCAGCAGCTCTCCGACATCGGGGGGAACTGAAGCTTTCTTT
>-|TRBV7-9|TRBJ2-1|few
CASSLDRALYNEQFF
TGTGCCAGCAGCTTAGACAGGGCCCTATACAATGAGCAGTTCTTC
>-|TRBV30|TRBJ1-1|few
CAWRAQTNTEAFF
TGTGCCTGGAGGGCCCAAACGAACACTGAAGCTTTCTTT
>-|TRBV7-7|TRBJ2-2|few
CASSAQVSGELFF
TGTGCTAGCAGCGCCCAGGTATCCGGGGAGCTGTTTTTT
>-|TRBV20-1|TRBJ2-5|-
CSASPPLGGPVGETQYF
TGCAGTGCTAGTCCCCCCCTCGGGGGGCCAGTAGGAGAGACCCAGTACTTC
>-|TRBV7-3|TRBJ2-1|-
CASSPWRGPYNEQFF
TGTGCCAGCAGCCCATGGCGGGGGCCCTACAATGAGCAGTTCTTC
>TRBD1|TRBV5-1|TRBJ2-1|few
CASSMDRAFNEQFF
TGCGCCAGCAGCATGGACAGGGCCTTTAATGAGCAGTTCTTC
>-|TRBV28|TRBJ1-5|-
CASSFATKQPQHF
TGTGCCAGCAGTTTCGCGACAAAGCAGCCCCAGCATTTT
>-|TRBV20-1|TRBJ2-3|-
CSARGSGDTQYF
TGCAGTGCTAGAGGAAGCGGGGATACGCAGTATTTT
>TRBD1|TRBV7-9|TRBJ1-2|few
CASSFGQGASYGYTF
TGTGCCAGCAGCTTTGGACAGGGTGCTTCCTATGGCTACACCTTC
>-|TRBV2|TRBJ2-2|few
CASRRNTGELFF
TGTGCCAGCAGACGGAACACCGGGGAGCTGTTTTTT